Detailed here is one TCR beta chain. What it binds is unknown. One junction end does not reproduce the germline sequence, and a read error may be involved. This sample was taken from a study of cytomegalovirus exposure and HLA in healthy donors. Study at large: Samples from HLA-typed donors yielded some 85 million unique TCRs in an early data release. Study outcomes and limitations: CMV serostatus was the only recorded immune exposure for donors. Previously analyzed data showed that most TCR beta V segments were productive at a frequency of about 87% or about 30%. Approximately 18,000 TCR beta sequences were associated with HLA alleles at 0.05 false discovery rate in a later analysis.

With 60 Vbeta and 13 Jbeta primers, the PCR was carried out. Assay used: immunoSEQ multiplex PCR; TCRdb lists only in-frame clones, some missing. The data contain about 100,000 clones, around 74% of them singletons. The CDR3 has 14 residues. CDR1 is SGHAT and CDR2 is FQNNGV in the germline V gene. This clonotype was obtained from a man in his forties or fifties in good health and CMV-seropositive. The V gene is TRBV11-2, the J gene TRBJ1-6; D call uncertain. The sequencing sample was made of PBMCs. The CDR3 loop is CASIDGSFNSPLHF. The CDR3 DNA sequence: TGTGCCAGCATAGACGGGTCCTTTAATTCACCCCTCCACTTT.